A selection of T cell receptor beta chains follows, all from one sample in a study of Ad26.COV2.S vaccination and SARS-CoV-2 variants. Here immunoSEQ multiplex PCR was the method, and the copy in TCRdb shows in-frame clones only, minus some. The sample comprises 400,000 to 450,000 clones, about 90% of which are singletons, and roughly 1.7% rests with the top ten. This specimen was peripheral blood, taken in a trial of Ad26.COV2.S vaccine versus placebo. These receptors were obtained from a person aged 18 to 65 who received the Ad26.COV2.S COVID-19 vaccine or a placebo. CDR3s include the opening cysteine and the closing phenylalanine or tryptophan. A D gene is named only where the DNA matches it firmly. Where a row states a size, it is once, few, many or the class of an expanded clone; other rows omit it.

V gene: TRBV6-2/TRBV6-3
clone size: -
J gene: TRBJ1-6
D gene: TRBD1
CDR3 length: 15
CDR3 protein: CASSYSGRGGTPLHF
CDR3 DNA: TGTGCCAGCAGTTACTCGGGCAGGGGGGGGACACCCCTCCACTTT

V gene: TRBV19
clone size: -
J gene: TRBJ2-3
D gene: -
CDR3 length: 13
CDR3 protein: CASHLGSAGTQYF
CDR3 DNA: TGTGCCAGTCATTTGGGCAGCGCAGGGACGCAGTATTTT

V gene: TRBV5-1
clone size: -
J gene: TRBJ2-5
D gene: -
CDR3 length: 14
CDR3 protein: CASSLSRGQETQYF
CDR3 DNA: TGCGCCAGCAGCTTGAGCAGGGGCCAAGAGACCCAGTACTTC

V gene: TRBV29-1
clone size: -
J gene: TRBJ2-7
D gene: TRBD1
CDR3 length: 13
CDR3 protein: CSVWDRATYEQYF
CDR3 DNA: TGCAGCGTTTGGGACAGGGCAACCTACGAGCAGTACTTC

V gene: TRBV5-1
clone size: -
J gene: TRBJ2-7
D gene: TRBD2
CDR3 length: 16
CDR3 protein: CASSWGLAGVPYEQYF
CDR3 DNA: TGCGCCAGCAGCTGGGGACTAGCGGGGGTCCCCTACGAGCAGTACTTC

V gene: TRBV20-1
clone size: -
J gene: TRBJ2-1
D gene: TRBD1
CDR3 length: 16
CDR3 protein: CSASSPAGGRNNEQFF
CDR3 DNA: TGCAGTGCTAGTAGCCCCGCAGGGGGCAGGAACAATGAGCAGTTCTTC

V gene: TRBV28
clone size: -
J gene: TRBJ2-3
D gene: -
CDR3 length: 13
CDR3 protein: CASSLGSTDTQYF
CDR3 DNA: TGTGCCAGCAGTTTGGGAAGCACAGATACGCAGTATTTT

V gene: TRBV5-4
clone size: once
J gene: TRBJ2-7
D gene: TRBD2
CDR3 length: 15
CDR3 protein: CASSIRTSGVEEQYF
CDR3 DNA: TGTGCCAGCAGCATCAGGACTAGCGGGGTCGAGGAGCAGTACTTC

V gene: TRBV5-1
clone size: -
J gene: TRBJ1-6
D gene: -
CDR3 length: 15
CDR3 protein: CASSLSGAGNSPLHF
CDR3 DNA: TGCGCCAGCAGCTTATCCGGGGCAGGGAATTCACCCCTCCACTTT

V gene: TRBV5-1
clone size: -
J gene: TRBJ1-3
D gene: -
CDR3 length: 14
CDR3 protein: CASSYRRGGNTIYF
CDR3 DNA: TGCGCCAGCAGCTACCGCAGGGGTGGAAACACCATATATTTT

V gene: TRBV10-3
clone size: -
J gene: TRBJ2-1
D gene: TRBD1
CDR3 length: 15
CDR3 protein: CAISEPDRGKNEQFF
CDR3 DNA: TGTGCCATCAGTGAACCGGACAGGGGAAAGAATGAGCAGTTCTTC

V gene: TRBV19
clone size: -
J gene: TRBJ1-4
D gene: -
CDR3 length: 15
CDR3 protein: CASRGRTATNEKLFF
CDR3 DNA: TGTGCCAGTAGAGGTAGGACAGCAACTAATGAAAAACTGTTTTTT

V gene: TRBV19
clone size: -
J gene: TRBJ2-7
D gene: -
CDR3 length: 15
CDR3 protein: CASSWAPGGAYEQYF
CDR3 DNA: TGTGCCAGTAGTTGGGCCCCCGGGGGAGCCTACGAGCAGTACTTC

V gene: TRBV6-2/TRBV6-3
clone size: once
J gene: TRBJ2-7
D gene: TRBD2
CDR3 length: 15
CDR3 protein: CASSYSTSYSYEQYF
CDR3 DNA: TGTGCCAGCAGTTACTCGACTAGCTATAGCTACGAGCAGTACTTC

V gene: TRBV19
clone size: -
J gene: TRBJ2-5
D gene: TRBD2
CDR3 length: 15
CDR3 protein: CASKGGGRVEETQYF
CDR3 DNA: TGTGCCAGTAAAGGCGGGGGTAGAGTGGAAGAGACCCAGTACTTC

V gene: TRBV9
clone size: -
J gene: TRBJ2-2
D gene: TRBD1
CDR3 length: 16
CDR3 protein: CASSTRTGQLTGELFF
CDR3 DNA: TGTGCCAGCAGCACCAGGACAGGCCAACTCACCGGGGAGCTGTTTTTT

V gene: TRBV10-2
clone size: -
J gene: TRBJ1-2
D gene: -
CDR3 length: 14
CDR3 protein: CASSEGAGIDGYTF
CDR3 DNA: TGCGCCAGCAGTGAGGGGGCAGGGATCGATGGCTACACCTTC